Listed below are T cell receptor beta chains from one sample, sequenced in a study of T cell repertoires in cytomegalovirus infection. Via MiXCR, TCRdb re-called the reads, giving one row per CDR3 protein. The sample includes around 740,000 distinct CDR3 sequences, about 40% of them seen just once. Material: PBMCs. Receptors originate from a human donor in good health (CMV status not recorded). Some clones in this sample may be carry-over from other donors' samples. Both conserved end residues are part of each CDR3. Fields, in order: clone size, J gene, D gene, V gene, CDR3 protein, CDR3 DNA. The D gene is left open where the match is weak. Expanded clones are given a class, and other clones once, few, many or no size at all.

few TRBJ1-1 NA TRBV28 CASSFDRGEAFF TGTGCCAGCAGTTTTGACAGAGGTGAAGCTTTCTTT
few TRBJ1-2 NA TRBV5-5 CASSLFQPGFYGYTF TGTGCCAGCAGCTTGTTCCAGCCCGGCTTCTATGGCTACACCTTC
once TRBJ2-6 TRBD2 TRBV4-2 CASSQDEKGLAGGNSGANVLTF TGTGCCAGCAGCCAAGATGAGAAGGGACTAGCGGGAGGGAACTCTGGGGCCAACGTCCTGACTTTC
NA TRBJ2-5 NA TRBV10-3 CAISENAGTFQETQYF TGTGCCATCAGTGAAAACGCCGGAACGTTCCAAGAGACCCAGTACTTC
NA TRBJ1-1 NA TRBV10-3 CAISELNPGAEAFF TGTGCCATCAGTGAGTTAAACCCCGGGGCTGAAGCTTTCTTT
once TRBJ1-2 NA TRBV6-6 CASSYSKQGKNGYTF TGTGCCAGCAGTTACTCGAAACAGGGAAAGAATGGCTACACCTTC
NA TRBJ2-2 NA TRBV11-2 CASSWGYTGELFF TGTGCCAGCAGCTGGGGTTATACCGGGGAGCTGTTTTTT
NA TRBJ2-1 TRBD2 TRBV3-1 CASSQGTSRNEQFF TGTGCCAGCAGCCAGGGGACTAGCCGAAATGAGCAGTTCTTC
few TRBJ2-3 NA TRBV5-4 CASSRRGTGDTQYF TGTGCCAGCAGCCGAAGGGGGACCGGAGATACGCAGTATTTT
few TRBJ1-5 TRBD1 TRBV7-6 CASSFTPGQGAVDQPQHF TGTGCCAGCAGCTTCACCCCGGGACAGGGGGCGGTGGATCAGCCCCAGCATTTT
once TRBJ1-5 NA TRBV6-6 CASSSTGRFSYSNQPQHF TGTGCCAGCAGCTCGACAGGACGGTTCTCCTATAGCAATCAGCCCCAGCATTTT
NA TRBJ1-1 NA TRBV19 CASSPGDNTEAFF TGTGCCAGTAGTCCCGGAGATAACACTGAAGCTTTCTTT
few TRBJ2-3 TRBD2 TRBV2 CASSGGLGGRSTQYF TGTGCCAGCAGCGGGGGACTAGGAGGTAGAAGTACGCAGTATTTT
few TRBJ2-1 TRBD1 TRBV7-2 CASSPQRGTGGRNEQFF TGTGCCAGCAGCCCTCAACGAGGGACAGGGGGCCGCAATGAGCAGTTCTTC
few TRBJ2-1 NA TRBV7-2 CASSLAMTSGHEQFF TGTGCCAGCAGCTTAGCGATGACCAGCGGGCATGAGCAGTTCTTC
few TRBJ2-5 NA TRBV7-2 CASSLVRMETQYF TGTGCCAGCAGCTTAGTAAGGATGGAGACCCAGTACTTC
NA TRBJ2-7 TRBD1 TRBV29-1 CSVWSGQGSIEQYF TGCAGCGTTTGGAGTGGACAGGGGTCGATCGAGCAGTACTTC
few TRBJ2-2 NA TRBV11-2 CASTLGGQLNTGELFF TGTGCCAGTACGTTGGGGGGACAGTTGAACACCGGGGAGCTGTTTTTT
NA TRBJ1-2 TRBD1 TRBV19 CASSAGDRGGYTF TGTGCCAGTAGTGCCGGCGACAGGGGAGGCTACACCTTC
NA TRBJ2-3 TRBD2 TRBV4-1 CASSHGGGVTDTQYF TGCGCCAGCAGCCACGGGGGGGGCGTCACAGATACGCAGTATTTT
once TRBJ2-5 NA TRBV5-1 CASSLRSFQETQYF TGCGCCAGCAGCCTTAGGTCCTTCCAAGAGACCCAGTACTTC
NA TRBJ1-1 TRBD1 TRBV19 CASSGGQKNTEALF TGTGCCAGCAGTGGGGGACAGAAGAACACTGAAGCTTTATTT
many TRBJ2-3 NA TRBV7-6 CASSLDTAPPQYF TGTGCCAGCAGCTTAGATACGGCCCCCCCGCAGTATTTT
NA TRBJ2-4 TRBD1 TRBV11-2 CASSKTGGVYIQYF TGTGCCAGCAGCAAAACAGGGGGAGTGTACATTCAGTACTTC
NA TRBJ1-2 NA TRBV5-1 CASSFVGGPHNYYGYTF TGCGCCAGCAGCTTCGTCGGGGGGCCTCATAACTACTATGGCTACACCTTC
few TRBJ2-3 TRBD2 TRBV7-2 CASSPRTSGTTSTDTQYF TGTGCCAGCAGCCCGAGGACTAGCGGGACGACTAGCACAGATACGCAGTATTTT
few TRBJ2-4 NA TRBV25-1 CASSELGQASPKNIQYF TGTGCCAGCAGTGAACTGGGGCAGGCTTCTCCCAAAAACATTCAGTACTTC
NA TRBJ2-3 NA TRBV6-5 CASSYSAGTADTQYF TGTGCCAGCAGTTACTCAGCGGGTACCGCAGATACGCAGTATTTT
NA TRBJ2-1 TRBD2 TRBV18 CASSQIGTSGRNEQFF TGTGCCAGCTCACAGATCGGGACTAGCGGGAGGAATGAGCAGTTCTTC
few TRBJ2-3 NA TRBV11-2 CASTTESSSTDTQYF TGTGCCAGCACCACGGAGAGCTCTAGCACAGATACGCAGTATTTT
few TRBJ1-5 NA TRBV19 CASDGQTNQPQHF TGTGCCAGTGATGGACAGACGAATCAGCCCCAGCATTTT
once TRBJ1-2 NA TRBV20-1 CSASQESVDGYTF TGCAGTGCTAGCCAGGAATCAGTTGATGGCTACACCTTC
NA TRBJ2-3 TRBD2 TRBV6-1 CASSEVGGADTQYF TGTGCCAGCAGTGAAGTGGGAGGGGCAGATACGCAGTATTTT
NA TRBJ1-2 NA TRBV28 CVSSLAQNYGYTF TGTGTCAGCAGTTTAGCGCAGAACTATGGCTACACCTTC
NA TRBJ1-1 TRBD1 TRBV19 CATTELATGGNTEAFF TGTGCCACGACGGAACTGGCGACAGGGGGTAACACTGAAGCTTTCTTT
few TRBJ2-7 TRBD2 TRBV5-6 CASSLYSGTTYEQYF TGTGCCAGCAGCTTATATAGCGGGACAACCTACGAGCAGTACTTC
NA TRBJ2-7 NA TRBV18 CASSPRPRVDEQYF TGTGCCAGCTCACCACGCCCCAGGGTAGACGAGCAGTACTTC
NA TRBJ2-3 TRBD2 TRBV7-2 CASNRGGGGTDTQYF TGTGCCAGCAACAGGGGCGGGGGGGGCACAGATACGCAGTACTTT
few TRBJ2-7 NA TRBV3-1 CASSQLWTSLRGEQYF TGTGCCAGCAGCCAACTATGGACATCATTGAGAGGCGAGCAGTACTTC
NA TRBJ1-1 TRBD1 TRBV27 CASSPTGQGDTEAFF TGTGCCAGCAGCCCAACGGGACAGGGGGACACTGAAGCTTTCTTT
NA TRBJ1-2 NA TRBV6-1 CASSEAPGEAYGYTF TGTGCCAGCAGTGAAGCGCCGGGAGAGGCTTATGGCTACACCTTC
few TRBJ1-1 NA TRBV6-6 CASSYTQMNTEAFF TGTGCCAGCAGTTACACGCAGATGAACACTGAAGCTTTCTTT
few TRBJ2-1 NA TRBV20-1 CSASSNEQFF TGCAGTGCTAGTAGCAATGAGCAGTTCTTC
NA TRBJ2-3 NA TRBV6-1 CASGVGTAEDTQYF TGTGCCAGCGGGGTCGGGACGGCGGAGGATACGCAGTATTTT
many TRBJ2-4 NA TRBV7-2 CASSLGGFNIQYF TGTGCCAGCAGCTTAGGGGGCTTCAACATTCAGTACTTC
NA TRBJ1-5 NA TRBV7-9 CASSSGVEPNQPQHF TGTGCCAGCAGCTCGGGGGTCGAGCCGAATCAGCCCCAGCATTTT
NA TRBJ1-2 NA TRBV19 CASSLLDGGYTF TGTGCCAGTAGTCTTTTAGACGGAGGCTACACCTTC
NA TRBJ2-3 NA TRBV5-1 CASSLEYSTDTPYF TGCGCCAGCAGCTTGGAGTATAGCACAGATACGCCGTATTTT
NA TRBJ1-3 NA TRBV27 CASMGPLSDTIYF TGTGCCAGCATGGGCCCTCTCTCAGACACCATATATTTT
few TRBJ1-6 TRBD1 TRBV12-3/TRBV12-4 CASSTGTVRTGNSPLHF TGTGCCAGCAGCACCGGGACAGTGAGGACCGGAAATTCACCCCTCCACTTT
NA TRBJ2-2 TRBD2 TRBV10-3 CAISDPSMRGGRNTGELFF TGTGCCATCAGTGATCCATCAATGCGGGGGGGACGGAACACCGGGGAGCTGTTTTTT
NA TRBJ2-7 TRBD1 TRBV6-6 CASSYLVTGGSKTYEQDF TGTGCCAGCAGTTACTTAGTGACAGGGGGCTCTAAAACCTACGAGCAGGACTTC
few TRBJ2-3 TRBD2 TRBV29-1 CSGVAGRTDTQYF TGCAGCGGAGTAGCGGGTCGCACAGATACGCAGTATTTT
few TRBJ2-7 TRBD2 TRBV19 CASSMGLAEYEQYF TGTGCCAGTAGTATGGGACTAGCGGAATACGAGCAGTACTTC
few TRBJ1-4 NA TRBV28 CASSRDITNEKLFF TGTGCCAGCAGTAGGGATATAACGAATGAAAAACTGTTTTTT
once TRBJ1-4 TRBD1 TRBV15 CSTSRGANEKLFF TGTTCCACCAGCAGGGGGGCTAATGAAAAACTGTTTTTT
few TRBJ2-1 NA TRBV19 CASSTGSPFNEQFF TGTGCCAGTAGTACTGGATCCCCCTTCAATGAGCAGTTCTTC
NA TRBJ2-2 TRBD2 TRBV4-1 CASSQFKGFAAGGRLNTGELFF TGTGCCAGCAGCCAATTTAAGGGTTTTGCAGCGGGGGGCCGCCTGAACACCGGGGAGCTGTTTTTT
NA TRBJ1-2 NA TRBV6-1 CASSEVGTAYGYTF TGTGCCAGCAGTGAAGTAGGAACGGCCTATGGCTACACCTTC
NA TRBJ1-2 NA TRBV15 CATSSGHRGYTF TGTGCCACCAGCAGTGGCCACCGTGGCTACACCTTC